Below, 6 T cell receptor beta chains from the same sample are listed, as sequenced in a study of cytomegalovirus exposure and HLA in healthy donors. This PCR relied on a set of 60 Vbeta primers and 13 Jbeta primers. Profiled with immunoSEQ multiplex PCR; TCRdb holds only in-frame clones, not every one. This sample has about 230,000 clones, with about 89% found just once. The sequenced material came from PBMCs. The origin of the receptors is a woman aged 18-29 years in good health and CMV-seronegative.

The chain employs TRBV6-1 and TRBJ1-5, with D uncertain. Germline CDR1 is MNHNS and CDR2 is SASEGT. There are 15 residues in the CDR3. Trimming took off 5 bases at V and 0 bases at J, with 11 bases between the two ends. In DNA, the CDR3 is TGTGCCAGCAGTACCCGACATTTTAGCAATCAGCCCCAGCATTTT. This sequence encodes CASSTRHFSNQPQHF.

The rearrangement joins TRBV11-3 to TRBJ2-7; TRBD1 agrees at 7 bases. Germline loops: CDR1 SGHNT, CDR2 YENEEA. This CDR3 region has 17 residues. The V segment lost 5 bases and the J segment 1 base; nucleotides outside the gene matches: 14. The CDR3 DNA reads as TGTGCCAGCAGCCAACCCTTTTGGACAGGAATTTCCTACGAGCAGTACTTC. This encodes CASSQPFWTGISYEQYF.

This rearrangement joins TRBV6-1 to TRBJ2-1; 8 bases agree with TRBD2. This CDR3 has 14 residues. V shed 8 bases and J 4 bases; nucleotides not matched to a gene: 7. Germline V gene data show CDR1 as MNHNS and CDR2 as SASEGT. The CDR3: CASDPGGPYNEQFF. CDR3 DNA sequence: TGTGCCAGCGACCCGGGGGGGCCTTACAATGAGCAGTTCTTC.

CDR3 nucleotides: TGCGCCAGCAGCTCGTCCTCGGGGGAAGAGACCCAGTACTTC. Protein product: CASSSSSGEETQYF. V and J are TRBV5-1 and TRBJ2-5; TRBD2 might be the D (6 bases). Germline V lookup: CDR1 SGHRS, CDR2 YFSETQ. The ends were cut back, 3 bases at V and 3 bases at J, with 12 bases in the middle. The CDR3 is 14 residues long.

The chain recombines TRBV13 with TRBJ2-1; 8 bases are a match to TRBD1. The CDR3 covers 18 residues. Germline-derived CDR1 and CDR2 are PRHDT and FYEKMQ (reference sequence). V lost 0 bases and J lost 4; bases outside the gene matches: 11. The CDR3 coding sequence is TGTGCCAGCAGCTTAGGCCTTATTGAGACAGGGGTTTACAATGAGCAGTTCTTC. Translating it yields CASSLGLIETGVYNEQFF.

J is TRBJ1-2 and V is TRBV19; D is uncertain. The germline V gene encodes CDR1 LNHDA and CDR2 SQIVND (reference sequence). The CDR3 is 14 amino acids. V lost 9 bases to trimming and J lost 4 bases, with 18 bases between them. The CDR3 spells CASLISEDGYGYTF. CDR3 nucleotide sequence: TGTGCCAGCCTCATCTCGGAGGATGGCTATGGCTACACCTTC.